This T cell receptor beta chain was sequenced for a study of blood T cell repertoires in COVID-19 (dated by TCRdb to the early 2020s). Study-level background: Recovered participants in ImmuneRACE Cohort 3 were defined as having two consecutive negative NP/OP PCR tests, clearance from a healthcare professional, or resolution of symptoms. Sample metadata almost always included a de-identified subject ID, COVID-19 status, age in years and sex. The prospective study material was composed of cDNA or gDNA derived from T cells, B-cell-depleted T cells, or PBMCs. The samples were drawn from two sources: the first 160 participants of the ongoing ImmuneRACE study, and 1,000 to 1,500 subjects contributed by 6 global collaborators. The collaborator samples originated in the United States, Italy and Spain and spanned the acute and convalescent phases of COVID-19. The dataset comprised deeply sampled blood TCRbeta repertoires from subjects exposed to, actively infected with, or recovered from COVID-19. Where HLA class I and class II types were available, the types were taken from metadata supplied by the sample provider, not from assay-based typing. The repertoires were made available in a free public database intended to serve as a resource for research on the immune response to SARS-CoV-2. Beyond this particular receptor, the publication reports: How much clinical and demographic metadata was included differed by source and by participant, and the metadata was provided uncurated.

Trimming takes 4 bases off V and 10 bases off J; junction bases not matched to a gene: 6. The cysteine opens and the phenylalanine closes a CDR3 of 13 amino acids. Only the CDR3 portion is preserved as DNA: 39 bases, with reading frame beginning at the first base. Via the germline V gene, CDR1 is KGHDR and CDR2 SFDVKD. In the prospective study, participants were about 18 to 89 years old, resided in under 30 geographic areas of the United States, and were enrolled through a virtual design. In the prospective study, participants were assigned to cohorts based on the clinical history participants reported in a screening survey and a study questionnaire. In the prospective study, mobile phlebotomists collected whole blood, serum and a nasopharyngeal or oropharyngeal swab from each participant. Prospective study participants could optionally give additional blood draws and questionnaires over a roughly two-month period. Before DNA extraction, prospective study blood samples were shipped either frozen or at room temperature.

In regard to this clone: Its antigen remains unidentified. Qualities for individual bases were not recorded, and no much larger clone is one base off.

The immunoSEQ Assay, a bias-controlled multiplex PCR, was used to amplify TCRbeta CDR3 regions from genomic DNA. The paper's processing steps were these. The number of nucleated cells in each sample was estimated by amplification of reference gene primers within the assay. To quantify the absolute abundance of each unique TCRbeta CDR3 rearrangement, sequence reads were collapsed and filtered. Productive Simpson clonality was computed per sample as the square root of Simpson's diversity index over productive rearrangements. In its TCRdb copy, this immuneACCESS table keeps in-frame sequences only and misses some clones. Where compared with another copy, unresolved V genes explain less than half of these, and the others have no known cause. That table is the source of V, J and clone size, and D and trimming were worked out from the DNA. In all, the sample holds some 300,000 clones, and around nine tenths of those were seen once. Of the sample, 2% is held by the ten largest clones.

The chain was built from TRBV24-1 and TRBJ2-1; 7 middle bases align to TRBD2. What was sequenced was PBMCs or T cells enriched from blood (not recorded which). The receptor's source is a woman in her fifties or sixties in a cohort exposed to, infected with or recovered from COVID-19 (not recorded which). The CDR3 corresponds to CATSESPGLEQFF. The sequence in DNA is TGTGCCACCAGTGAGAGCCCGGGACTAGAGCAGTTCTTC.